What follows describes a single T cell receptor (beta chain). Its cognate antigen is unknown. The read ends 3 residues early relative to the CDR3; the germline J gene fills the gap. Blood samples were heparinized, roughly 5 to 9 ml per donor. This sample is drawn from a study of T cell clonality in common variable immunodeficiency. Study-wide points: Fewer deletions and N-nucleotide insertions were reportedly seen in common variable immunodeficiency TCR beta sequences. TCRbeta clonality was increased in CVID versus healthy controls.

The data were produced by immunoSEQ multiplex PCR, yet TCRdb's version contains in-frame clones alone and is incomplete. Observed in the sample are about 28,000 clones, none of them singletons. Losses at the gene ends were 9 bases for V and 3 bases for J; bases not matched to a gene: 4. This CDR3 contains 12 residues. Looked up from germline, CDR1 is LNHDA and CDR2 is SQIVND (reference sequence). Sequencing was carried out using peripheral blood mononuclear cells. V usage is TRBV19 and J usage is TRBJ2-7, with 8 bases fitting TRBD1. The TCR sequence derives from a human donor with common variable immunodeficiency. Incomplete CDR3 DNA: TGTGCCAGCGGACAGGGAGGCTACGAG. It encodes CASGQGGYE. The whole CDR3 sequence reads CASGQGGYEQYF.